This entry describes one T cell receptor beta chain. Its antigen is not known. The treatment denotes: roughly ten-day PBMC culture with coronavirus spike peptide pools or control peptides (ViraFEST assay). The Oncomine TCR Beta short-read assay sequenced DNA from cultured CD4+ T cells. Genomic DNA was taken out of cultured CD4+ T cells by extraction. TCRdb itself ran the PCR reads through MiXCR, one entry per CDR3 protein. The repertoire holds some 3,000 distinct CDR3 sequences, with around 31% as singletons. The J segment lost 2 bases and the V segment lost 7 bases, leaving 6 bases of the junction unmatched. CDR3 length equals 14 residues. Germline V lookup: CDR1 ENHRY, CDR2 SYGVKD. This entry is derived from a study of vaccination and CD4 T cells after COVID-19. The overall study: Six males and four females, two of them Hispanic, were enrolled as convalescents. The authors used overlapping spike peptides from SARS-CoV-2, HCoV-NL63, HCoV-OC43 and HCoV-229E to stimulate cells.

The source was CD4+ T cells from blood, cultured in vitro, collected after SARS-CoV-2 vaccination. The TCR sequence derives from a human donor who had recovered from COVID-19. The J gene is TRBJ2-3, the V gene TRBV10-3; 7 bases match TRBD1. The CDR3 here is CAIKGAYNTDTQYF. CDR3 DNA: TGTGCCATCAAGGGGGCGTATAACACAGATACGCAGTATTTT.